This T cell receptor (beta chain) emerged from a study of blood T cell repertoires in COVID-19. Across the study: COVID-19 samples from acute and convalescent phases originated in the United States, Italy and Spain. PBMCs, B-cell-depleted T cells, or T cells provided the cDNA or gDNA that made up the material.

Per the study methods: How many nucleated cells were present was estimated from reference gene primer amplification. Data came from immunoSEQ multiplex PCR; TCRdb stores just in-frame clones and leaves some out. D and trimming come from the DNA, and the V and J calls and clone size come from that table. The profile shows roughly 120,000 clones, about 85% of them singletons. CDR1 and CDR2 (germline): SQVTM, ANQGSEA. V was trimmed by 4 bases and J by 5 bases, leaving 8 bases between them. The CDR3 has 12 amino acids. The sample taken for sequencing was peripheral blood. J is TRBJ1-4 and V is TRBV29-1; D unresolved. The clonotype originates from a human donor in a cohort sampled during active COVID-19. The CDR3 sequence: CSVGGQNEKLFF. The CDR3 nucleotides are TGCAGCGTTGGAGGGCAGAATGAAAAACTGTTTTTT.